This note documents a single T cell receptor beta chain sequence. The antigen is not known. This entry comes from a study of cytomegalovirus exposure and HLA in healthy donors. Study-wide background: An earlier analysis found roughly 100 million unique TCR beta sequences from approximately 200 million T cells.

Study-wide points: For most TCR beta V segments, an earlier analysis put the productive rate at about 87% or about 30% of the time. Most TCR sequences proved rare, with some public TCRs found in many donors. Sequences of the TCR beta chain were said to predict the HLA-A and HLA-B alleles of most subjects accurately.

The ends lost 0 bases at V and 4 bases at J; junction bases unmatched: 5. The CDR3 length is 16 residues. From germline, CDR1 is SGHTA and CDR2 FQGTGA. The study ran its PCR with 60 Vbeta and 13 Jbeta primers. Libraries were prepared by immunoSEQ multiplex PCR; TCRdb keeps only in-frame clonotypes and omits some of them. In the table there are more than 100,000 clones, 65% to 85% of which are singletons. The sequenced material came from PBMCs. The J gene is TRBJ2-5, the V gene TRBV7-3; 10 positions agree with TRBD1. The source is a man aged 45-60 years in good health and CMV-seronegative. As DNA, the CDR3 is TGTGCCAGCAGCTTAACGTATGACAGGGGGCGAGAGACCCAGTACTTC. Translation: CASSLTYDRGRETQYF.